This T cell receptor (beta chain) was retrieved from a study of beta chain features in type 1 diabetes. Study-level results: Shortening of TCRB CDR3s, moderate but significant, appeared in all four CD4+ subsets of Type 1 diabetes patients.

The V end lost 1 base, the J end lost 1 base, and 19 bases lay between the germline ends. Germline CDR1 is SGHTA and CDR2 is FQGNSA. The CDR3 contains 18 residues. The sample holds a few counts of this clone. What it binds is not known. Markers CD45RO/CCR7/CD25/CD127/CD95/CD27 served to sort CD4+ naive, central memory, regulatory and stem cell-like memory cells. The investigators reverse transcribed all of the isolated RNA, so they sequenced expressed TCRB transcripts. Libraries were prepared by immunoSEQ multiplex PCR; TCRdb keeps only in-frame clonotypes and omits some of them. The sample records approximately 340,000 clones, roughly 16% being singletons.

The origin of this receptor is a woman aged 18-35 years in good health. Source material: naive CD4+ T cells from blood. The rearrangement links TRBV7-2 to TRBJ1-2; D is ambiguous. As DNA, the CDR3 is TGTGCCAGCAGCTTAGTTATGGTTTTGGGAGCAAGTAACTATGGCTACACCTTC. The encoded protein is CASSLVMVLGASNYGYTF.